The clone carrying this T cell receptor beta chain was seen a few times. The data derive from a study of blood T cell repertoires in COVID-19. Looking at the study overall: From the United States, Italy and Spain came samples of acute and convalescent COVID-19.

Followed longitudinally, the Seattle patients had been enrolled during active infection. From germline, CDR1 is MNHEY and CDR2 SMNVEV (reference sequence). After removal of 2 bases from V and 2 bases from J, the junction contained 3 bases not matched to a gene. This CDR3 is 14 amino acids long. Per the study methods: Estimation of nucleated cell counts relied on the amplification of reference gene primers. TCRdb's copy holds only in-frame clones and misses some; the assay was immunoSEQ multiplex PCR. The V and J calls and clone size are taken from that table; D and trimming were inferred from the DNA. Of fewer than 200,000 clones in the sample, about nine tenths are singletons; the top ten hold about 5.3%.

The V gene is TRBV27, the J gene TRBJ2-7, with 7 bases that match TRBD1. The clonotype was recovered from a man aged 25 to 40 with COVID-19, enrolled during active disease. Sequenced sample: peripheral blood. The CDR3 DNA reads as TGTGCCAGCAGTTTAATTACAGGGGCCTACGAGCAGTACTTC. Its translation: CASSLITGAYEQYF.